One and the same sample provided the 28 T cell receptor beta chains below, sequenced in a study of identical twins. One entry per CDR3 protein results from TCRdb running MiXCR on the 5' RACE reads. Of roughly 350,000 distinct CDR3 sequences listed, more than 9% were seen once; the top ten hold 7.2%. The same data also contributed to another study, on yellow fever vaccine responses in identical twins.

Source material: CD8+ T cells sorted from blood. All receptors come from a woman aged 18-30 years in good health.

This clonotype appeared a few times. CDR3 nucleotide sequence: TGTGCCACCAGCTCACGCAAGGGAACTGAAGCTTTCTTT. It translates to CATSSRKGTEAFF. The gene calls are TRBV15 and TRBJ1-1; no definite D call. CDR1 is LNHNV and CDR2 is YYDKDF in the germline V gene (reference sequence). The CDR3 has 13 residues. Trimming left V 5 bases short and J 5 bases short, with 12 bases between.

This clonotype was counted only a few times. The chain joins TRBV9 to TRBJ2-1; weak D call: TRBD2 (6 bases). Trimming shortened V by 2 bases and J by 2 bases, and 14 bases separated the two germline ends. Germline CDR1 is SGDLS and CDR2 is YYNGEE. The CDR3 is made up of 16 amino acids. CDR3: CASSVGERVTYNEQFF. Written as DNA, the CDR3 is TGTGCCAGCAGCGTTGGTGAGCGGGTGACCTACAATGAGCAGTTCTTC.

This rearrangement joins TRBV28 to TRBJ2-7, with TRBD2 identical over 8 bases. Unmatched junction bases numbered 5, after V lost 7 bases and J lost 0 bases. The CDR3 has 14 residues. CDR1 and CDR2 (germline): MDHEN, SYDVKM. The CDR3 reads CASTKRETSYEQYF. DNA of the CDR3: TGTGCCAGCACCAAGCGGGAGACCTCCTACGAGCAGTACTTC. The full variable domain, its missing parts supplied by reference TRBV28 and TRBJ2-7, is DVKVTQSSRYLVKRTGEKVFLECVQDMDHENMFWYRQDPGLGLRLIYFSYDVKMKEKGDIPEGYSVSREKKERFSLILESASTNQTSMYLCASTKRETSYEQYFGPGTRLTVT.

This clonotype was seen a few times. The V gene is TRBV13, the J gene TRBJ2-7; 7 bases map to TRBD2. Germline V gene lookup returns CDR1 PRHDT and CDR2 FYEKMQ (reference sequence). CDR3 length: 13 amino acids. V lost 6 bases to trimming and J lost 10 bases; unmatched junction nucleotides: 12. The CDR3 protein is CASSQGLVQSQYV. In DNA, the CDR3 is TGTGCCAGCAGTCAAGGACTAGTCCAGTCCCAGTACGTC.

At least ten counts were recorded for this clonotype. This chain uses TRBV7-9 with TRBJ1-1; the match to TRBD1 covers 7 bases. Germline assignment: CDR1 SEHNR and CDR2 FQNEAQ (reference sequence). Unmatched junction bases numbered 3, after V lost 2 bases and J lost 0 bases. The CDR3 is 15 amino acids. CDR3 in amino acids: CASSLWTGMNTEAFF. As DNA, the CDR3 is TGTGCCAGCAGCTTATGGACAGGAATGAACACTGAAGCTTTCTTT.

This clonotype was counted many times. This rearrangement joins TRBV7-8 to TRBJ2-1; D remains ambiguous. This CDR3 spans 14 amino acids. Trimming pared 4 bases from V and 2 bases from J, leaving 9 bases between. CDR1 is SGHVS and CDR2 is FQNEAQ in the germline V gene. CDR3 protein: CASSYSGAYNEQFF. CDR3 nucleotides: TGTGCCAGCAGCTATAGTGGGGCCTACAATGAGCAGTTCTTC.

The chain couples TRBV20-1 to TRBJ2-6; D remains ambiguous. Germline V gives CDR1 DFQATT, CDR2 SNEGSKA (reference sequence). V was cut by 0 bases and J by 10 bases, with 10 bases left in between. The CDR3 has 13 residues. This CDR3 reads CSARDAWGNVLTF. CDR3 nucleotides: TGCAGTGCTAGAGATGCCTGGGGAAACGTCCTGACTTTC.

The J gene is TRBJ2-2, the V gene TRBV12-3 or TRBV12-4, with D perhaps given as TRBD1 or TRBD2 (5 bases each). This CDR3 has 11 residues. Trimming removed 8 bases from V and 8 bases from J, with 9 bases in between. The CDR3 nucleotides are TGTGCCAGCGGGGGATTAGGGGAGCTGTTTTTT. Translated, it gives CASGGLGELFF.

This clonotype was found many times. The chain is built from TRBV2 and TRBJ1-2; D remains unclear. Germline V CDR1 and CDR2: SNHLY, FYNNEI. The CDR3 totals 13 residues. V dropped 4 bases and J dropped 3 bases, with 9 bases sitting between them. The CDR3 coding sequence is TGTGCCAGCAGTGGCCGGCTTTACTATGGCTACACCTTC. It translates to CASSGRLYYGYTF.

The chain uses TRBV27 and TRBJ1-1, with D unclear. V was pared by 6 bases and J by 5 bases, with 22 bases between. Germline-derived CDR1 and CDR2 are MNHEY and SMNVEV (reference sequence). The CDR3 is 16 residues long. The CDR3 here is CASRDAQAAGGTEAFF. CDR3 coding DNA: TGTGCCAGCAGGGACGCTCAGGCCGCCGGAGGGACTGAAGCTTTCTTT.

This clonotype was detected only a few times. V gene TRBV6-5 combines with J gene TRBJ1-2; 9 bases align to TRBD1. V lost 2 bases to trimming and J lost 8 bases; unmatched junction nucleotides: 6. The length of the CDR3 is 14 residues. The germline gives CDR1 MNHEY, CDR2 SVGAGI. Written as DNA, the CDR3 is TGTGCCAGCAGTTACACGGGACAGGGTCACGGCTACACCTTC. Translated: CASSYTGQGHGYTF.

This clonotype appeared a few times. V is TRBV9 and J is TRBJ1-2; D is ambiguous. This CDR3 spans 12 amino acids. Germline values: CDR1 SGDLS, CDR2 YYNGEE. V shed 3 bases and J shed 3 bases, with 6 bases lying between them. CDR3 amino acids: CASSGRYYGYTF. The CDR3 bases are TGTGCCAGCAGCGGCCGATACTATGGCTACACCTTC.

This clonotype was found a few times. The rearrangement links TRBV5-1 to TRBJ2-1; D ambiguous. CDR1 is SGHRS and CDR2 is YFSETQ in the germline V gene. V shed 7 bases and J shed 8 bases, with 13 bases lying between them. CDR3 length: 12 residues. The CDR3 DNA reads TGCGCCAGCCACGTATCTGTACATGAGCAGTTCTTC. It specifies CASHVSVHEQFF.

The chain uses TRBV11-1 and TRBJ2-1, with D perhaps assigned TRBD1 or TRBD2 (5 bases each). V shed 3 bases and J shed 8 bases, with 20 bases lying between them. Germline V gives CDR1 SGHAT, CDR2 FQDESV (reference sequence). This CDR3 region has 16 residues. The CDR3 sequence is CASSFWGNSASDEQFF. CDR3 in DNA: TGTGCCAGCAGCTTTTGGGGGAATTCCGCCTCGGATGAGCAGTTCTTC.

This clonotype was found once. This chain joins TRBV7-9 and TRBJ2-3; D perhaps matches TRBD2 (6 bases). V lost 3 bases and J 2 bases, leaving 12 bases between the germline ends. This CDR3 is 15 amino acids long. Germline lookup yields CDR1 SEHNR and CDR2 FQNEAQ (reference sequence). Written as DNA, the CDR3 is TGTGCCAGCAGCTTTACTAGCATCTACACAGATACGCAGTATTTT. This translates into CASSFTSIYTDTQYF.

This clonotype was seen more than once but under ten times. The chain carries TRBV7-2 and TRBJ2-7; D possibly corresponds to TRBD1 (6 bases). Germline CDR1 is SGHTA and CDR2 is FQGNSA. The CDR3 runs to 16 residues. With 5 bases removed from V and 0 bases from J, the gap between germline ends came to 17 bases. The CDR3 bases are TGTGCCAGCAGCACCTGGGGGCGGGCGGCCTCCTACGAGCAGTACTTC. Protein sequence: CASSTWGRAASYEQYF.

This clonotype was detected once. The V call is TRBV4-1, the J call TRBJ2-7; weak D call: TRBD1 (6 bases). The CDR3 has 17 amino acids. The V end was cut by 0 bases, the J end by 2 bases, with 17 bases between. Germline CDR1 is MGHRA and CDR2 is YSYEKL. The CDR3 loop reads CASSQESLTGLAYEQYV. CDR3 nucleotide sequence: TGCGCCAGCAGCCAAGAATCCTTAACAGGGTTAGCCTACGAGCAGTACGTC.

This clonotype came up a few times. V usage is TRBV18 and J usage is TRBJ2-4; TRBD1 matches 7 bases. The length of the CDR3 is 24 residues. In germline, CDR1 is KGHSH, CDR2 LQKENI. V shed 2 bases and J 0 bases; nucleotides not matched to a gene: 28. In DNA form, the CDR3 reads TGTGCCAGCTCACCAACACCTCGAGTCCCGGGACAGCGGAGAAAATATCTAGCCAAAAACATTCAGTACTTC. This codes for CASSPTPRVPGQRRKYLAKNIQYF. Combining the CDR3 with reference TRBV18 and TRBJ2-4 gives the whole variable domain NAGVMQNPRHLVRRRGQEARLRCSPMKGHSHVYWYRQLPEEGLKFMVYLQKENIIDESGMPKERFSAEFPKEGPSILRIQQVVRGDSAAYFCASSPTPRVPGQRRKYLAKNIQYFGAGTRLSVL.

The gene calls are TRBV4-1 and TRBJ2-3, with a possible D match to TRBD2 (7 bases). Germline V CDR1 and CDR2: MGHRA, YSYEKL. The ends were cut back, 3 bases at V and 6 bases at J, with 19 bases in the middle. The CDR3 extends over 16 amino acids. CDR3 residues: CASSQVPSGGGDTQYF. The CDR3 region has the DNA TGCGCCAGCAGCCAGGTTCCTAGCGGAGGGGGGGATACGCAGTATTTT.

There are many counts of this clonotype. This chain joins TRBV29-1 and TRBJ2-1; 10 positions agree with TRBD2. The CDR3 is made up of 14 amino acids. The germline CDR1 and CDR2 sequences are SQVTM and ANQGSEA. Trimming at V came to 8 bases and at J to 1 base, leaving 5 bases not matched to a gene. CDR3 protein: CSIGTSESYNEQFF. In DNA, the CDR3 is TGCAGCATAGGGACTAGCGAGTCCTACAATGAGCAGTTCTTC.

This clonotype was counted only a few times. The chain links TRBV27 to TRBJ2-1, with 7 bases aligning to TRBD2. This CDR3 has 16 amino acids. Per germline, CDR1 MNHEY and CDR2 SMNVEV (reference sequence). With V trimmed by 2 bases and J by 2 bases, 6 bases remained unmatched. CDR3 in DNA: TGTGCCAGCAGTTTAGGCGCGGGAGCCCCCTACAATGAGCAGTTCTTC. It translates to CASSLGAGAPYNEQFF.

This clonotype was seen a handful of times. The rearrangement joins TRBV3-1 to TRBJ2-5; D is possibly TRBD2 (5 bases). The length of the CDR3 is 15 residues. Per germline, CDR1 LGHDT and CDR2 YNNKEL (reference sequence). V lost 0 bases and J lost 1, with 9 bases in between. The CDR3 DNA reads TGTGCCAGCAGCCAAGAGAGGGTGCTCCAAGAGACCCAGTACTTC. Amino acids: CASSQERVLQETQYF.

V usage is TRBV9 and J usage is TRBJ1-1, with TRBD1 as a possible D gene (5 bases). The CDR3 has 13 residues. The ends were cut back, 0 bases at V and 4 bases at J, with 7 bases in the middle. Germline-derived CDR1 and CDR2 are SGDLS and YYNGEE. DNA of the CDR3: TGTGCCAGCAGCGTAGCGGGGACCACTGAAGCTTTCTTT. It is translated as CASSVAGTTEAFF.

V gene TRBV10-1 combines with J gene TRBJ2-3; D is unresolved. This CDR3 has 12 residues. The V end was cut by 3 bases, the J end by 6 bases, with 7 bases between. Germline CDR1 WNHNN, CDR2 SYGVQD (reference sequence). This chain's CDR3 is CASSDGADTQYF. The CDR3 DNA follows: TGCGCCAGCAGTGATGGTGCGGATACGCAGTATTTT.

This clonotype was recorded a few times. The chain is built from TRBV7-8 and TRBJ2-2; 7 bases are a match to TRBD2. Germline CDR1 SGHVS, CDR2 FQNEAQ. V was clipped by 5 bases and J by 4 bases; unmatched bases: 7. The CDR3 has 15 amino acids. Written as DNA, the CDR3 is TGTGCCAGCAGCGCCGGACTAGAAGGCACCGGGGAGCTGTTTTTT. Residues: CASSAGLEGTGELFF. Full variable domain (outside the CDR3, taken from reference TRBV7-8 and TRBJ2-2): GAGVSQSPRYKVAKRGQDVALRCDPISGHVSLFWYQQALGQGPEFLTYFQNEAQLDKSGLPSDRFFAERPEGSVSTLKIQRTQQEDSAVYLCASSAGLEGTGELFFGEGSRLTVL.

In this sample, this clonotype turned up many times. The chain joins TRBV5-1 to TRBJ1-2, with 7 bases lining up with TRBD1. The CDR3 covers 16 residues. The germline gives CDR1 SGHRS, CDR2 YFSETQ. V was clipped by 1 base and J by 2 bases; unmatched bases: 8. The CDR3 sequence is CASSLSKTGTNYGYTF. CDR3 in DNA: TGCGCCAGCAGCTTGTCCAAGACAGGGACGAACTATGGCTACACCTTC.

This clonotype was observed a handful of times. CDR3 residues: CASSLNRDRGAYGSNTGELFF. CDR3 coding DNA: TGTGCCAGCAGTTTGAACCGGGACAGGGGGGCTTACGGATCGAACACCGGGGAGCTGTTTTTT. V and J are TRBV12-3 or TRBV12-4 and TRBJ2-2; 11 bases map to TRBD1. Trimming at V came to 3 bases and at J to 0 bases, leaving 15 bases not matched to a gene. The CDR3 totals 21 residues.

This chain joins TRBV19 and TRBJ2-7, with a weak D call TRBD1 (6 bases). The length of the CDR3 is 15 residues. From germline, CDR1 is LNHDA and CDR2 SQIVND (reference sequence). V was shortened by 5 bases and J by 2 bases, with 16 bases between the two germline ends. The CDR3 DNA reads as TGTGCCAGTAGTCTGACCTTGGACAGAGCCTACGAGCAGTACTTC. Amino acid sequence: CASSLTLDRAYEQYF.